Shown below are 17 T cell receptor beta chains from a single sample sequenced in a study of blood T cell repertoires in COVID-19. Some clones are missing from TCRdb's copy, which holds only in-frame ones; the method was immunoSEQ multiplex PCR. The sample includes some 150,000 clones, about nine tenths of them seen just once. Material: peripheral blood. The origin of the receptors is a man between 65 and 85 years old with acute or convalescent COVID-19.

The chain carries TRBV2 and TRBJ1-2; D is uncertain. CDR1 is SNHLY and CDR2 is FYNNEI in the germline V gene. The V end lost 5 bases, the J end lost 4 bases, and 8 bases lay between the germline ends. The CDR3 is made up of 12 amino acids. The CDR3 reads CASSSDFYGYTF. CDR3 DNA sequence: TGTGCCAGCAGTTCCGACTTCTATGGCTACACCTTC.

The chain couples TRBV27 to TRBJ1-2, with 9 bases matching TRBD1. V was clipped by 7 bases and J by 5 bases; unmatched bases: 8. The CDR3 runs to 14 residues. Germline CDR1 reads MNHEY; CDR2 reads SMNVEV (reference sequence). This CDR3 is CASTRTGEEYGYTF. The CDR3 DNA reads TGTGCCAGCACCCGGACAGGGGAGGAGTATGGCTACACCTTC.

V and J are TRBV5-1 and TRBJ1-3, with 7 bases fitting TRBD1. Germline assignment: CDR1 SGHRS and CDR2 YFSETQ. The V segment lost 4 bases and the J segment 0 bases; nucleotides outside the gene matches: 7. The CDR3 covers 16 residues. The CDR3 sequence: CASSPYRGYSGNTIYF. The CDR3 nucleotides read TGCGCCAGCAGCCCCTACAGGGGTTACTCTGGAAACACCATATATTTT. Variable domain in full (rest from reference TRBV5-1 and TRBJ1-3): KAGVTQTPRYLIKTRGQQVTLSCSPISGHRSVSWYQQTPGQGLQFLFEYFSETQRNKGNFPGRFSGRQFSNSRSEMNVSTLELGDSALYLCASSPYRGYSGNTIYFGEGSWLTVV.

The chain is built from TRBV5-1 and TRBJ2-2; 8 nucleotides agree with TRBD1. Germline lookup yields CDR1 SGHRS and CDR2 YFSETQ. V lost 0 bases to trimming and J lost 5 bases; unmatched junction nucleotides: 3. The CDR3 covers 15 residues. In DNA form, the CDR3 reads TGCGCCAGCAGCTTGGAGACAGGGGAAACCGGGGAGCTGTTTTTT. Its protein is CASSLETGETGELFF.

This chain connects TRBV5-4 to TRBJ2-5; D might be TRBD2 (5 bases). The CDR3 consists of 14 residues. The germline V gene has CDR1 SGHNT and CDR2 YYREEE (reference sequence). The V and J ends lost 5 bases and 5 bases respectively, with 16 bases between them. CDR3 nucleotides: TGTGCCAGCAGACGGGATACTAGTACGGAGACCCAGTACTTC. Protein sequence: CASRRDTSTETQYF.

This rearrangement joins TRBV7-3 to TRBJ2-3; no reliable D call. The CDR3 length is 15 residues. Trimming pared 5 bases from V and 0 bases from J, leaving 12 bases between. Per the germline V gene, CDR1 is SGHTA and CDR2 is FQGTGA. The CDR3, as DNA: TGTGCCAGCAGCCCCTCCCGGTCTAGCACAGATACGCAGTATTTT. Translation gives CASSPSRSSTDTQYF.

This clone was recorded only once. The chain employs TRBV27 and TRBJ1-6; D might be TRBD1 (6 bases). In germline, CDR1 is MNHEY, CDR2 SMNVEV (reference sequence). V was pared by 4 bases and J by 5 bases, with 12 bases between. The CDR3 is made up of 15 amino acids. The CDR3 loop reads CASSSSQGDNSPLHF. In nucleotides, the CDR3 is TGTGCCAGCAGTTCGTCACAGGGAGATAATTCACCCCTCCACTTT.

V gene TRBV7-9 combines with J gene TRBJ2-2; 10 bases line up with TRBD2. This CDR3 is built from 15 residues. CDR1 and CDR2 (germline): SEHNR, FQNEAQ (reference sequence). V was clipped by 2 bases and J by 3 bases; unmatched bases: 0. The CDR3 region is CASSLLAGDTGELFF. The CDR3 DNA sequence: TGTGCCAGCAGCTTACTAGCGGGAGACACCGGGGAGCTGTTTTTT.

Only a few counts were recorded for this clone. This chain connects TRBV9 to TRBJ2-2, with 9 nucleotides matching TRBD2. J was trimmed by 5 bases and V by 0 bases; bases with no gene match: 8. This CDR3 spans 17 amino acids. Germline CDR1 reads SGDLS; CDR2 reads YYNGEE. CDR3 region: CASSVGFSGRSTGELFF. The CDR3 bases are TGTGCCAGCAGCGTAGGGTTCAGCGGGAGGAGTACCGGGGAGCTGTTTTTT. The full variable domain, rest sourced from reference TRBV9 and TRBJ2-2, is DSGVTQTPKHLITATGQRVTLRCSPRSGDLSVYWYQQSLDQGLQFLIQYYNGEERAKGNILERFSAQQFPDLHSELNLSSLELGDSALYFCASSVGFSGRSTGELFFGEGSRLTVL.

V usage is TRBV6-2 or TRBV6-3 and J usage is TRBJ1-1; perhaps TRBD1 as D (5 bases). V dropped 5 bases and J dropped 4 bases, with 5 bases sitting between them. Germline V gene data show CDR1 as MNHEY and CDR2 as SVGEGT. This CDR3 comprises 11 residues. Written as DNA, the CDR3 is TGTGCCAGCAGTCAGGGCACTGAAGCTTTCTTT. Translated, it gives CASSQGTEAFF.

The gene calls are TRBV10-3 and TRBJ1-5; tentative D call: TRBD1 (6 bases). Germline values: CDR1 ENHRY, CDR2 SYGVKD. The germline V and J ends were trimmed by 6 bases and 0 bases, with 9 bases remaining between them. The CDR3 is made up of 14 amino acids. CDR3 amino acids: CAISKQGSNQPQHF. The DNA for the CDR3 is TGTGCCATCAGCAAACAGGGTAGCAATCAGCCCCAGCATTTT.

There are a few counts of this clone. This rearrangement joins TRBV28 to TRBJ1-2, with 10 positions matching TRBD1. The ends lost 3 bases at V and 4 bases at J; junction bases unmatched: 8. The CDR3 sequence is 16 residues long. Germline CDR1 MDHEN, CDR2 SYDVKM. The CDR3 loop is CASSFMLGQGRYGYTF. The CDR3 nucleotides are TGTGCCAGCAGTTTTATGTTGGGACAGGGGCGCTATGGCTACACCTTC.

This clone was seen only once. This chain joins TRBV7-2 and TRBJ2-1; weak D call: TRBD2 (6 bases). The germline V and J ends were trimmed by 2 bases and 7 bases, with 12 bases remaining between them. The CDR3 contains 14 residues. The V gene's germline CDR1 is SGHTA and CDR2 FQGNSA. DNA for the CDR3: TGTGCCAGCAGCTTAATGGGCGCGGGAAATGAGCAGTTCTTC. Its protein product is CASSLMGAGNEQFF.

The chain uses TRBV29-1 and TRBJ1-4, with D possibly matching TRBD1 (6 bases). The CDR3 is 14 amino acids. Germline CDR1 is SQVTM and CDR2 is ANQGSEA. The V gene lost 5 bases and the J gene lost 8 bases, with 18 bases spanning the gap. The CDR3 region has the DNA TGCAGCGTTTCCCTGGGGGCAGTAACCGAAAAACTGTTTTTT. This gives the protein CSVSLGAVTEKLFF.

The chain recombines TRBV3-1 (or the pseudogene TRBV3-2) with TRBJ1-2; D is perhaps TRBD1 (6 bases). This CDR3 spans 14 amino acids. Deletions cut 1 base from V and 5 bases from J, with 11 bases between. The germline V gene encodes CDR1 LGHDT and CDR2 YNNKEL (reference sequence). The CDR3 spells CASSQADSRYGYTF. The CDR3 DNA is TGTGCCAGCAGCCAAGCGGACAGCCGGTATGGCTACACCTTC.

The V gene is TRBV29-1, the J gene TRBJ2-7, with 12 nucleotides matching TRBD2. After removal of 4 bases from V and 7 bases from J, the junction contained 8 bases not matched to a gene. This CDR3 comprises 14 residues. Germline CDR1 is SQVTM and CDR2 is ANQGSEA. CDR3 nucleotide sequence: TGCAGCGTTGGGCCTAGCGGGAGGGCGGGGGAGCAGTACTTC. Its protein product is CSVGPSGRAGEQYF.

The chain combines TRBV5-6 with TRBJ2-3; D not resolved. V was shortened by 4 bases and J by 4 bases, with 7 bases between the two germline ends. The CDR3 runs to 12 residues. Germline V lookup: CDR1 SGHDT, CDR2 YYEEEE. The CDR3 region is CASSLTPDTQYF. The CDR3 coding sequence is TGTGCCAGCAGCCTGACACCAGATACGCAGTATTTT.